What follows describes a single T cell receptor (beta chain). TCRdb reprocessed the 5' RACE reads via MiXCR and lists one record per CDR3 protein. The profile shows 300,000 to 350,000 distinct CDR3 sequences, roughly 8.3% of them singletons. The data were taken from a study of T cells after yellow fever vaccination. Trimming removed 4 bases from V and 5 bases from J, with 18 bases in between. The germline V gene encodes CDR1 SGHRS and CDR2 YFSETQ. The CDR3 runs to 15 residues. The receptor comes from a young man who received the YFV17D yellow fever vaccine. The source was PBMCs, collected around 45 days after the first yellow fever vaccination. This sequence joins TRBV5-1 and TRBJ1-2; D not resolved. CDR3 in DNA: TGCGCCAGCAGCCCAGACGGCCTTTCCCCGTATGGCTACACCTTC. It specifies CASSPDGLSPYGYTF.